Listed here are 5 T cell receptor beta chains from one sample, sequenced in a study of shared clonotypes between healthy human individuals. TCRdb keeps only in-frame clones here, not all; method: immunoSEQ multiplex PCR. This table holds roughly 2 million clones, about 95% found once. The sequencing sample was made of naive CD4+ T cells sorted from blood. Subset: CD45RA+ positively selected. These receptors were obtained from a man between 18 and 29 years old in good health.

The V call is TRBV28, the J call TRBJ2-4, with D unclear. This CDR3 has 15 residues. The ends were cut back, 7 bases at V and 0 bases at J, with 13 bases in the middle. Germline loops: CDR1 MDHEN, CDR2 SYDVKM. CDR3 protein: CASISQAVAKNIQYF. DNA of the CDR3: TGTGCCAGCATTTCGCAGGCTGTAGCCAAAAACATTCAGTACTTC.

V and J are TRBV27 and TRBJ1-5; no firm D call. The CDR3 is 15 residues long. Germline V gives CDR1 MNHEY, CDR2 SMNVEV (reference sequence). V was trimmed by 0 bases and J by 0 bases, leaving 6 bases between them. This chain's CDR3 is CASSLSAGSNQPQHF. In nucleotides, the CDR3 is TGTGCCAGCAGTTTATCAGCAGGTAGCAATCAGCCCCAGCATTTT.

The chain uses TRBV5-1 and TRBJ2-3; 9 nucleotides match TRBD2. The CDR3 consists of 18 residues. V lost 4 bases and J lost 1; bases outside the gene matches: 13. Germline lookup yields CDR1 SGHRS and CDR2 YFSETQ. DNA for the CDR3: TGCGCCAGCAGCCCCCTACCGCAGCGGGGGGCCGGCACAGATACGCAGTATTTT. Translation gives CASSPLPQRGAGTDTQYF.

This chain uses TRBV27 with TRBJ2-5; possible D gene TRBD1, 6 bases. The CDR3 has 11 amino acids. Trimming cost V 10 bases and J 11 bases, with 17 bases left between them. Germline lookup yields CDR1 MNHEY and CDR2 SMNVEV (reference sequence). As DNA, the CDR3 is TGTGCCATCGCCCAGGGGCATCAACAGTACTTC. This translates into CAIAQGHQQYF.

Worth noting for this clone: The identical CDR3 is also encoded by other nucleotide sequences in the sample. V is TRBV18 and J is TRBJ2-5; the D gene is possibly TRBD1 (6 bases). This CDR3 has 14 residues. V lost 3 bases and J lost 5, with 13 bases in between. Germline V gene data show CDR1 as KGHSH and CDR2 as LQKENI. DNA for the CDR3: TGTGCCAGCTCACCCCCAGGGGTAGGCGAGACCCAGTACTTC. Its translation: CASSPPGVGETQYF.